This passage covers 3 T cell receptor beta chains from one sample sequenced in a study of blood T cell repertoires in COVID-19 (dated by TCRdb to the early 2020s). The method was the immunoSEQ multiplex PCR assay. TCRdb obtained this table from immuneACCESS and retained in-frame rearrangements with V and J assigned. These tables miss some clones; where compared with another copy, unresolved V genes account for less than half of the shortfall, and the remainder is unexplained. For this sample there are under 150,000 clones; 80% to 85% appear just once. The ten largest make up approximately 1.5% of the sample. Sequencing was performed on peripheral blood. The receptors come from a man in his 60s with acute or convalescent COVID-19.

In this sample, this clone turned up many times. The chain uses TRBV7-3 and TRBJ1-1; D is uncertain. Germline V gene lookup returns CDR1 SGHTA and CDR2 FQGTGA. The CDR3 runs to 13 residues. Between the trimmed V and J ends, which lost 6 bases and 5 bases, there was a span of 13 bases. CDR3 nucleotide sequence: TGTGCCAGCAGTAAGGAGCAGTGGACTGAAGCTTTCTTT. Protein: CASSKEQWTEAFF.

J is TRBJ1-2 and V is TRBV30; D possibly corresponds to TRBD1 (6 bases). Between the trimmed V and J ends, which lost 8 bases and 3 bases, there was a span of 19 bases. Germline CDR1 is GTSNPN and CDR2 is SVGIG (reference sequence). This CDR3 is built from 14 residues. CDR3 protein: CANSGVGGDYGYTF. CDR3 DNA sequence: TGTGCCAATAGTGGGGTAGGGGGTGACTATGGCTACACCTTC.

This sequence joins TRBV19 and TRBJ2-2; unclear D gene. Germline CDR1 and CDR2: LNHDA and SQIVND (reference sequence). The V end was cut by 5 bases, the J end by 0 bases, with 10 bases between. The length of the CDR3 is 15 residues. CDR3 loop: CASSPRVTNTGELFF. CDR3 DNA: TGTGCCAGTAGTCCCCGGGTCACGAACACCGGGGAGCTGTTTTTT. The full variable domain, in which reference TRBV19 and TRBJ2-2 provide the parts outside the CDR3, is DGGITQSPKYLFRKEGQNVTLSCEQNLNHDAMYWYRQDPGQGLRLIYYSQIVNDFQKGDIAEGYSVSREKKESFPLTVTSAQKNPTAFYLCASSPRVTNTGELFFGEGSRLTVL.